This TCR beta chain emerged from a study of a mutant IDH1 vaccine in newly diagnosed glioma. Remarks on this clone: Its antigen remains unidentified.

The protocol was immunoSEQ multiplex PCR, while the TCRdb copy is restricted to in-frame clones and leaves out a portion. The sample consists of about 52,000 clones, 76% of them appearing once. The ends were cut back, 6 bases at V and 0 bases at J, with 12 bases in the middle. Germline V lookup: CDR1 MNHEY, CDR2 SMNVEV (reference sequence). There are 15 residues in the CDR3. As to time point: week 47, end of study. The content of each vaccine dose was 300 ug of mutant IDH1 20-mer peptide, and topical imiquimod accompanied it. This receptor was obtained from a woman between 40 and 55 years old with glioma. Some clones in this sample may be carry-over from other donors' samples. The chain recombines TRBV27 with TRBJ2-1; D is perhaps TRBD1 or TRBD2 (5 bases each). Sequenced here: PBMCs, sampled from a glioma patient whose treatment included an IDH1 peptide vaccine. CDR3 coding DNA: TGTGCCAGCAGGGGGGAGATGGGCTCCTACAATGAGCAGTTCTTC. Its protein is CASRGEMGSYNEQFF.